The 23 T cell receptor beta chains listed next were all sequenced from one sample in a study of radiation and T cells in renal cell carcinoma. Profiling relied on immunoSEQ multiplex PCR, and the TCRdb table lists in-frame clones only, not all of them. This table holds 40,000 to 50,000 clones, around 83% found once. This sample's time point: baseline pretreatment blood. As for treatment: 15 Gy SBRT to primary tumor, nephrectomy 4 weeks later. Sequencing used blood, obtained from a patient whose treatment included radiotherapy and nephrectomy. The receptors here all came from an older woman with renal cell carcinoma.

The CDR3 sequence: CASSYTDSIREKLFF. The DNA of the CDR3 is TGTGCCAGCAGTTACACCGACAGTATTCGCGAAAAACTGTTTTTT. The chain combines TRBV6-5 with TRBJ1-4, with D perhaps matching TRBD1 (5 bases). The CDR3 spans 15 residues. The V and J ends lost 2 bases and 8 bases respectively, with 15 bases between them. Germline assignment: CDR1 MNHEY and CDR2 SVGAGI.

This clone was counted between two and nine times. The chain joins TRBV6-5 to TRBJ1-2; 9 bases agree with TRBD1. V shed 4 bases and J 3 bases; nucleotides not matched to a gene: 9. The CDR3 sequence is 16 residues long. Germline CDR1 reads MNHEY; CDR2 reads SVGAGI. CDR3 region: CASSSQGASRDYGYTF. CDR3 DNA sequence: TGTGCCAGCAGTTCACAGGGGGCTTCGAGGGACTATGGCTACACCTTC.

This chain links TRBV19 with TRBJ1-1; D unclear. This CDR3 comprises 12 residues. The germline V gene has CDR1 LNHDA and CDR2 SQIVND (reference sequence). Trimming removed 4 bases from V and 5 bases from J, with 8 bases in between. The CDR3 DNA reads TGTGCCAGTAGTAGAGTGGGGACTGAAGCTTTCTTT. Its protein product is CASSRVGTEAFF.

This chain links TRBV7-6 with TRBJ2-1, with 7 positions matching TRBD2. This CDR3 is built from 13 residues. Germline lookup yields CDR1 SGHVS and CDR2 FNYEAQ. With V trimmed by 5 bases and J by 9 bases, 7 bases remained unmatched. CDR3 protein: CASSTWDYGEQFF. The CDR3 DNA is TGTGCCAGCAGCACCTGGGACTACGGTGAGCAGTTCTTC.

The genes are TRBV12-5 and TRBJ2-5; D not certain. V lost 4 bases and J 4 bases, leaving 13 bases between the germline ends. The CDR3 runs to 14 residues. Germline V CDR1 and CDR2: LGHNT, FRNRAP. CDR3 nucleotide sequence: TGTGCTAGTGGTTCGCCCCCAGGTGTAGAGACCCAGTACTTC. Its protein product is CASGSPPGVETQYF.

The chain has TRBV9 and TRBJ2-1, with D uncertain. The germline V gene has CDR1 SGDLS and CDR2 YYNGEE. V was trimmed by 0 bases and J by 8 bases, leaving 12 bases between them. The CDR3 totals 14 residues. The CDR3 reads CASSVGSPRDEQFF. CDR3 sequence (DNA): TGTGCCAGCAGCGTAGGGTCCCCTAGGGATGAGCAGTTCTTC.

The chain couples TRBV27 to TRBJ1-1, with D possibly matching TRBD1 (6 bases). The CDR3 has 18 residues. V was pared by 1 base and J by 0 bases, with 18 bases between. Germline loops: CDR1 MNHEY, CDR2 SMNVEV (reference sequence). For the CDR3, the DNA is TGTGCCAGCAGTTTATTCCCGACCCTGGACAGTTTGAACACTGAAGCTTTCTTT. It yields the protein CASSLFPTLDSLNTEAFF.

J is TRBJ2-7 and V is TRBV2, with 7 nucleotides matching TRBD1. V shed 2 bases and J 1 base; nucleotides not matched to a gene: 11. This CDR3 has 17 amino acids. Germline V CDR1 and CDR2: SNHLY, FYNNEI. The CDR3 DNA reads TGTGCCAGCAGTGAAACAAACAGGGGAGAAGATTCCTACGAGCAGTACTTC. Amino acid sequence: CASSETNRGEDSYEQYF. Together with reference TRBV2 and TRBJ2-7, the CDR3 gives the full variable domain: EPEVTQTPSHQVTQMGQEVILRCVPISNHLYFYWYRQILGQKVEFLVSFYNNEISEKSEIFDDQFSVERPDGSNFTLKIRSTKLEDSAMYFCASSETNRGEDSYEQYFGPGTRLTVT.

The rearrangement joins TRBV4-3 to TRBJ2-7, with 7 bases matching TRBD2. The CDR3 extends over 15 amino acids. CDR1 and CDR2 from the germline V gene are LGHNA and YSLEER. Trimming took 0 bases from V and 4 from J; bases not matched to a gene: 6. CDR3 sequence reads: CASSQEFGGSYEQYF. CDR3 DNA: TGCGCCAGCAGCCAAGAATTCGGCGGGAGTTACGAGCAGTACTTC.

The chain employs TRBV5-1 and TRBJ1-1; 8 bases are shared with TRBD1. Germline CDR1 is SGHRS and CDR2 is YFSETQ. This CDR3 has 15 amino acids. With V trimmed by 3 bases and J by 4 bases, 8 bases remained unmatched. This chain's CDR3 is CASSYDRGASTEAFF. CDR3 in DNA: TGCGCCAGCAGCTACGACAGGGGAGCGAGCACTGAAGCTTTCTTT.

The chain carries TRBV10-3 and TRBJ1-6, with D perhaps matching TRBD1 (6 bases). Germline V CDR1 and CDR2: ENHRY, SYGVKD. This CDR3 comprises 12 residues. Trimming cost V 10 bases and J 7 bases, with 11 bases left between them. The CDR3 region has the DNA TGTGCCACCGGGACACTAAATTCACCCCTCCACTTT. It encodes CATGTLNSPLHF.

The CDR3 DNA is TGTGCCAGCAGCTTGGAGCTGGACAGAAAGGAAAAACTGTTTTTT. This sequence encodes CASSLELDRKEKLFF. This rearrangement joins TRBV5-6 to TRBJ1-4, with TRBD1 as a possible D gene (6 bases). Germline-derived CDR1 and CDR2 are SGHDT and YYEEEE. The CDR3 has 15 residues. V lost 0 bases, J lost 8 bases, and 14 bases lay in between.

The chain carries TRBV18 and TRBJ1-5, with TRBD1 identical over 10 bases. Trimming at V came to 6 bases and at J to 0 bases, leaving 5 bases not matched to a gene. The length of the CDR3 is 16 residues. The germline CDR1 and CDR2 sequences are KGHSH and LQKENI. CDR3 sequence: CASSRTGGISNQPQHF. The CDR3 DNA reads as TGTGCCAGCTCTCGGACAGGGGGGATTAGCAATCAGCCCCAGCATTTT.

The chain recombines TRBV6-4 with TRBJ1-5; D is uncertain. CDR1 and CDR2 from the germline V gene are MRHNA and SNTAGT. The CDR3 has 14 amino acids. The germline V and J ends were trimmed by 6 bases and 0 bases, with 9 bases remaining between them. The CDR3 sequence is CASSPDFSNQPQHF. CDR3 DNA: TGTGCCAGCAGCCCTGACTTTAGCAATCAGCCCCAGCATTTT.

The chain couples TRBV6-1 to TRBJ1-2; D perhaps matches TRBD1 (5 bases). This CDR3 comprises 14 residues. The ends were cut back, 7 bases at V and 3 bases at J, with 15 bases in the middle. The germline CDR1 and CDR2 sequences are MNHNS and SASEGT. This CDR3 reads CASMGDGGYYGYTF. CDR3 DNA: TGTGCCAGCATGGGGGACGGAGGATACTATGGCTACACCTTC.

The V gene is TRBV7-8, the J gene TRBJ2-1, with a tentative D call TRBD1 (6 bases). The length of the CDR3 is 13 residues. CDR1 SGHVS and CDR2 FQNEAQ come from the germline V gene. The V and J ends lost 6 bases and 6 bases respectively, with 12 bases between them. The DNA of the CDR3 is TGTGCCAGCAGATTGGGACAAGTCAATGAGCAGTTCTTC. The encoded protein is CASRLGQVNEQFF.

CDR3 region: CASSDHGGSGNTIYF. In nucleotides, the CDR3 is TGTGCCAGTAGTGACCATGGGGGTAGTGGAAACACCATATATTTT. The chain is built from TRBV19 and TRBJ1-3; perhaps TRBD1 as D (5 bases). Germline V gives CDR1 LNHDA, CDR2 SQIVND (reference sequence). The CDR3 covers 15 residues. V was cut by 5 bases and J by 3 bases, with 14 bases left in between.

The chain combines TRBV5-1 with TRBJ2-3; either TRBD1 or TRBD2 may fit D (5 bases each). Germline CDR1 and CDR2: SGHRS and YFSETQ. The CDR3 loop spans 15 amino acids. V lost 3 bases and J lost 5, with 16 bases in between. CDR3 in DNA: TGCGCCAGCAGCTACTGGGAGCCGAGGGGAGATACGCAGTATTTT. It codes for CASSYWEPRGDTQYF.

This clone occurred once. The chain recombines TRBV5-1 with TRBJ1-2; TRBD1 might be the D (6 bases). CDR3 length equals 15 residues. V lost 4 bases and J lost 2, with 15 bases in between. Germline V gene data show CDR1 as SGHRS and CDR2 as YFSETQ. CDR3 DNA sequence: TGCGCCAGCAGCCCGGCCGGGACACAGAACTATGGCTACACCTTC. This encodes CASSPAGTQNYGYTF.

This clone has a single count. The V and J genes are TRBV7-2 and TRBJ2-7, with a possible D match to TRBD2 (6 bases). The CDR3 covers 15 residues. Trimming removed 2 bases from V and 2 bases from J, with 13 bases in between. Germline values: CDR1 SGHTA, CDR2 FQGNSA. The CDR3 sequence: CASSLQPGLAYEQYF. CDR3 coding DNA: TGTGCCAGCAGCTTACAGCCGGGACTTGCCTACGAGCAGTACTTC. Full variable domain (outside the CDR3, taken from reference TRBV7-2 and TRBJ2-7): GAGVSQSPSNKVTEKGKDVELRCDPISGHTALYWYRQSLGQGLEFLIYFQGNSAPDKSGLPSDRFSAERTGGSVSTLTIQRTQQEDSAVYLCASSLQPGLAYEQYFGPGTRLTVT.

This clone was observed once. This chain links TRBV21-1 with TRBJ2-3; the listed D gene, TRBD2, was not tested against the DNA. TRBV21-1 is given as a pseudogene. The CDR3 extends over 16 amino acids. The CDR3 DNA sequence: TGTGCCAGCAGCAAAGCGGGGGGGCCGTTCACAGATACGCAGTATTTT. This gives the protein CASSKAGGPFTDTQYF.

The chain is built from TRBV19 and TRBJ2-7; possibly TRBD1 or TRBD2 for D (6 bases each). This CDR3 region has 14 residues. Trimming cost V 6 bases and J 0 bases, with 12 bases left between them. The germline V gene encodes CDR1 LNHDA and CDR2 SQIVND (reference sequence). The CDR3 reads CASRRDTVSYEQYF. DNA for the CDR3: TGTGCCAGTAGGCGGGACACTGTCTCCTACGAGCAGTACTTC.

The chain couples TRBV7-6 to TRBJ2-1; 8 positions match TRBD2. Germline V gives CDR1 SGHVS, CDR2 FNYEAQ. The CDR3 covers 14 residues. Trimming at V came to 5 bases and at J to 4 bases, leaving 4 bases not matched to a gene. CDR3 protein: CASSLSGIYNEQFF. The CDR3 bases are TGTGCCAGCAGCCTTAGCGGGATTTACAATGAGCAGTTCTTC.